One and the same sample provided the 12 T cell receptor beta chains below, sequenced in a study of spatial heterogeneity in lung cancer. TCRdb re-called the 5' RACE reads with MiXCR, one entry per CDR3 protein. The table lists around 100,000 distinct CDR3 sequences, about a tenth of them singletons. Time point indicated: blood at routine non-recurrence follow-up after resection. The starting material was PBMCs, obtained at follow-up. The source is a female donor with early-stage non-small cell lung cancer.

This chain joins TRBV28 and TRBJ1-3; D not resolved. The germline V gene has CDR1 MDHEN and CDR2 SYDVKM. The V gene lost 6 bases and the J gene lost 4 bases, with 13 bases spanning the gap. The CDR3 is 14 residues long. CDR3 bases: TGTGCCAGCAGAGTGGAGTTTTTCGGAAACACCATATATTTT. Encoded protein: CASRVEFFGNTIYF.

This clonotype was seen more than once but under ten times. The chain joins TRBV6-5 to TRBJ2-1, with 7 bases matching TRBD1. The germline V gene has CDR1 MNHEY and CDR2 SVGAGI. The V and J ends lost 0 bases and 4 bases, in that order; junction bases with no gene match: 3. This CDR3 has 15 residues. The CDR3 sequence is CASSYSNRGYNEQFF. The CDR3 DNA follows: TGTGCCAGCAGTTACTCGAACAGGGGATACAATGAGCAGTTCTTC.

This clonotype appeared many times. J is TRBJ2-4 and V is TRBV12-3 or TRBV12-4, with D unclear. V lost 1 base, J lost 0 bases, and 7 bases lay in between. There are 15 residues in the CDR3. The CDR3 here is CASSLGLTAKNIQYF. CDR3 bases: TGTGCCAGCAGTTTAGGGTTAACAGCCAAAAACATTCAGTACTTC.

The V gene is TRBV18, the J gene TRBJ2-7; D ambiguous. Per germline, CDR1 KGHSH and CDR2 LQKENI. This CDR3 comprises 15 residues. V was clipped by 0 bases and J by 3 bases, with 12 bases between them. The CDR3 coding sequence is TGTGCCAGCTCACCACCGATTCAGCGCTTCTACGAGCAGTACTTC. As protein: CASSPPIQRFYEQYF.

In this sample, this clonotype turned up a few times. The gene calls are TRBV3-1 and TRBJ1-2; the D gene is possibly TRBD1 (6 bases). The ends were cut back, 7 bases at V and 4 bases at J, with 16 bases in the middle. This CDR3 is built from 14 residues. Germline V gene sequence: CDR1 LGHDT, CDR2 YNNKEL (reference sequence). In DNA form, the CDR3 reads TGTGCCAGCAACCCCGCCGGACAGTTCTATGGCTACACCTTC. Its translation: CASNPAGQFYGYTF. The full variable domain, completed using reference TRBV3-1 and TRBJ1-2, is DTAVSQTPKYLVTQMGNDKSIKCEQNLGHDTMYWYKQDSKKFLKIMFSYNNKELIINETVPNRFSPKSPDKAHLNLHINSLELGDSAVYFCASNPAGQFYGYTFGSGTRLTVV.

The table lists this clonotype with many counts. The genes are TRBV4-3 and TRBJ2-3; the D gene is possibly TRBD2 (6 bases). This CDR3 region has 15 residues. Between the trimmed V and J ends, which lost 4 bases and 1 base, there was a span of 12 bases. Germline V gene data show CDR1 as LGHNA and CDR2 as YSLEER. Here the CDR3 DNA reads TGCGCCAGCAGCCGGTCGGGACTTCGCACAGATACGCAGTATTTT. Protein product: CASSRSGLRTDTQYF.

The sample holds a few counts of this clonotype. The gene calls are TRBV20-1 and TRBJ2-1, with 10 bases that match TRBD2. CDR1 is DFQATT, CDR2 SNEGSKA, per germline (reference sequence). The ends lost 3 bases at V and 6 bases at J; junction bases unmatched: 5. This CDR3 spans 14 amino acids. The CDR3 bases are TGCAGTGCTAGGAAAGCGGGAGGGAGCAATGAGCAGTTCTTC. Residues: CSARKAGGSNEQFF.

This clonotype was detected many times. J is TRBJ1-5 and V is TRBV19; a possible D gene is TRBD1 (6 bases). The CDR3 is 15 residues long. The V end was cut by 7 bases, the J end by 2 bases, with 15 bases between. Germline V CDR1 and CDR2: LNHDA, SQIVND (reference sequence). The CDR3 is CASKLRGHGNQPQHF. In nucleotides, the CDR3 is TGTGCCAGTAAATTACGGGGGCATGGCAATCAGCCCCAGCATTTT.

This clonotype was recorded at least ten times. The chain has TRBV7-2 and TRBJ2-7, with unresolved D. The CDR3 has 14 residues. V lost 1 base and J lost 3, with 10 bases in between. Germline CDR1 and CDR2: SGHTA and FQGNSA. The chain's CDR3 is CASSLVFPGYEQYF. CDR3 coding DNA: TGTGCCAGCAGCTTAGTTTTTCCTGGCTACGAGCAGTACTTC.

This clonotype occurred a few times. The rearrangement joins TRBV7-2 to TRBJ2-1; 7 nucleotides line up with TRBD2. The CDR3 spans 16 residues. The V and J ends lost 5 bases and 11 bases, in that order; junction bases with no gene match: 18. Per germline, CDR1 SGHTA and CDR2 FQGNSA. The CDR3: CASSQDAGGRGRQQFF. CDR3 DNA: TGTGCCAGCAGCCAAGATGCGGGTGGGAGGGGACGCCAGCAGTTCTTC.

V and J are TRBV14 and TRBJ2-1, with 14 nucleotides matching TRBD2. This CDR3 is 17 amino acids long. CDR1 and CDR2 (germline): SGHDN, FVKESK. J lost 6 bases, V lost 1 base, and 5 bases had no gene match. CDR3 sequence reads: CASSQGPGLAGGNEQFF. Written as DNA, the CDR3 is TGTGCCAGCAGCCAAGGCCCCGGACTAGCGGGAGGCAATGAGCAGTTCTTC.

This clonotype occurred many times. The J gene is TRBJ2-3, the V gene TRBV4-3, with D perhaps being TRBD1 or TRBD2 (6 bases each). The germline gives CDR1 LGHNA, CDR2 YSLEER. Trimming left V 5 bases short and J 4 bases short, with 10 bases between. CDR3 length equals 13 residues. The CDR3 bases are TGCGCCAGCAGCGCCGGGGGCGCAGATACGCAGTATTTT. Translation: CASSAGGADTQYF.